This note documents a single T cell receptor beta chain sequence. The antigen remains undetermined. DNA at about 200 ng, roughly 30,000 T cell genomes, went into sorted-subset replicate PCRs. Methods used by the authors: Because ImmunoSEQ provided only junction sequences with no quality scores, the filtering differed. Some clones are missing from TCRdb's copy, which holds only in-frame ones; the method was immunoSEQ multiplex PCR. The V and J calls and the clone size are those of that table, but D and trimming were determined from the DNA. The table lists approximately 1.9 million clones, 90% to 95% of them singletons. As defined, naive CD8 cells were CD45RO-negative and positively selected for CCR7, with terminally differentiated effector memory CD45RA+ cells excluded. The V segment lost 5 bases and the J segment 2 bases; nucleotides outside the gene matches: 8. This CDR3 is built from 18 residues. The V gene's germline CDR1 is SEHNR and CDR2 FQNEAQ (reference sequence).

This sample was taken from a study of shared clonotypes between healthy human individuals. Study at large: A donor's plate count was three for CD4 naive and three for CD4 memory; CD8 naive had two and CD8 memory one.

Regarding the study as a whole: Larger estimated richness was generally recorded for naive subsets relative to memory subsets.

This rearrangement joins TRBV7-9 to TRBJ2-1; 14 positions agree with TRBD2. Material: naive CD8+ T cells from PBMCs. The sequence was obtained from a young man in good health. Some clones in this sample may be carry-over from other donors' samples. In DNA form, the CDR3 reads TGTGCCAGCAGCCCCGGGACTAGCGGGAGTCCGCCCTACAATGAGCAGTTCTTC. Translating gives CASSPGTSGSPPYNEQFF. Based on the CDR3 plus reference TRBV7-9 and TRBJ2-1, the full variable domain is DTGVSQNPRHKITKRGQNVTFRCDPISEHNRLYWYRQTLGQGPEFLTYFQNEAQLEKSRLLSDRFSAERPKGSFSTLEIQRTEQGDSAMYLCASSPGTSGSPPYNEQFFGPGTRLTVL.